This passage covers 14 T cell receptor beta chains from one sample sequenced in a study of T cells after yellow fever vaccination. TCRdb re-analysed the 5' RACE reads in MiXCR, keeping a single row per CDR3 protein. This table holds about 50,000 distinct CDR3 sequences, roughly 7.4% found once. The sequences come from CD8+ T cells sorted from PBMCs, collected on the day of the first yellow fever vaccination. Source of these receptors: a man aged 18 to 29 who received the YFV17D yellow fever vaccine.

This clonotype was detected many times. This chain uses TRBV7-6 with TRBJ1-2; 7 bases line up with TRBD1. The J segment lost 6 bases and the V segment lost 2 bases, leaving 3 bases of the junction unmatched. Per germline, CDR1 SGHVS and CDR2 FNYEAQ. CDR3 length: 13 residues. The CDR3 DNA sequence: TGTGCCAGCAGCTTAAGTACAGGGGATGGCTACACCTTC. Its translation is CASSLSTGDGYTF. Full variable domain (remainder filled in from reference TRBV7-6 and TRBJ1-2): GAGVSQSPRYKVTKRGQDVALRCDPISGHVSLYWYRQALGQGPEFLTYFNYEAQQDKSGLPNDRFSAERPEGSISTLTIQRTEQRDSAMYRCASSLSTGDGYTFGSGTRLTVV.

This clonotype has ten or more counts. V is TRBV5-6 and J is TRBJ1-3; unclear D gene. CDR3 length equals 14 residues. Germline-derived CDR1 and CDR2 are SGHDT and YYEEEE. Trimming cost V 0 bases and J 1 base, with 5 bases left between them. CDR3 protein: CASSLEGSGNTIYF. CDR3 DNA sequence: TGTGCCAGCAGCTTGGAAGGGTCTGGAAACACCATATATTTT.

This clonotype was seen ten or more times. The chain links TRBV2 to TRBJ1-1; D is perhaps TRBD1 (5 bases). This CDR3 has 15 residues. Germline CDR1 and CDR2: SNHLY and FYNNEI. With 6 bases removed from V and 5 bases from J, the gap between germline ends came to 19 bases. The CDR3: CASRGNQGSETEAFF. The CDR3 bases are TGTGCCAGCAGGGGGAACCAGGGATCGGAGACTGAAGCTTTCTTT.

The CDR3 sequence is CASSDLDRGDYYGYTF. CDR3 sequence (DNA): TGTGCCAGCAGTGACCTCGACAGGGGGGATTACTATGGCTACACCTTC. The chain carries TRBV25-1 and TRBJ1-2; TRBD1 aligns across 9 bases. CDR1 and CDR2 from the germline V gene are MGHDK and SYGVNS. There are 16 residues in the CDR3. V shed 3 bases, J shed 3 bases, and the junction held 8 bases outside the gene matches.

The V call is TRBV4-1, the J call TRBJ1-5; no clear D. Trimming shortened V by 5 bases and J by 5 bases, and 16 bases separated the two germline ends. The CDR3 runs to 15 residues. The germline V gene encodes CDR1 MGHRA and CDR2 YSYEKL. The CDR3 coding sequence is TGCGCCAGCAGCTATCAAGGAGGGAGGGATCAGCCCCAGCATTTT. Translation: CASSYQGGRDQPQHF.

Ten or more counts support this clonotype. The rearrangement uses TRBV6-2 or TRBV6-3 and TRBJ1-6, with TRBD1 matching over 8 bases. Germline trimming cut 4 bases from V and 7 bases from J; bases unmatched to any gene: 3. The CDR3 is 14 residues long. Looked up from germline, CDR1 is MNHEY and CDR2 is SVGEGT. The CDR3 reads CASSSQGENSPLHF. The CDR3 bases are TGTGCCAGCAGTTCACAGGGGGAGAATTCACCCCTCCACTTT.

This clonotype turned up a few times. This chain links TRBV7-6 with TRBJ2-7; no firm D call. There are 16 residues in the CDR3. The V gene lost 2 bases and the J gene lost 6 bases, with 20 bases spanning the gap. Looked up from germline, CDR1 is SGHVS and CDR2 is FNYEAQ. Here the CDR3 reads CASSLHYYTEISEQYF. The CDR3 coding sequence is TGTGCCAGCAGCTTACACTACTATACTGAAATCTCCGAGCAGTACTTC.

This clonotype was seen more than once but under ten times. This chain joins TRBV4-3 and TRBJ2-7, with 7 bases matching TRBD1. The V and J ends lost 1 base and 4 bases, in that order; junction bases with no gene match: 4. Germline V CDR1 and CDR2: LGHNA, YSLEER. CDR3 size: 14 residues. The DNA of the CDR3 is TGCGCCAGCAGCCAAGGACAGGGAGATTACGAGCAGTACTTC. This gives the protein CASSQGQGDYEQYF.

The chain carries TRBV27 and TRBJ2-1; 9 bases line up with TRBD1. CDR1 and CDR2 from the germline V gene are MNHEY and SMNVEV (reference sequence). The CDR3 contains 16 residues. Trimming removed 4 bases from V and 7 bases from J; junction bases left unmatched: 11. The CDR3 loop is CASSSHPLDRGNEQFF. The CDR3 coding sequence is TGTGCCAGCAGTTCGCATCCCCTAGACAGGGGGAATGAGCAGTTCTTC.

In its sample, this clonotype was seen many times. CDR3 region: CSAPDLTESYGYTF. The CDR3 DNA sequence: TGCAGTGCTCCTGACTTGACAGAGAGCTATGGCTACACCTTC. This chain uses TRBV20-1 with TRBJ1-2, with a weak D call TRBD1 (5 bases). Trimming removed 5 bases from V and 4 bases from J, with 17 bases in between. The CDR3 has 14 residues. Per the germline V gene, CDR1 is DFQATT and CDR2 is SNEGSKA (reference sequence).

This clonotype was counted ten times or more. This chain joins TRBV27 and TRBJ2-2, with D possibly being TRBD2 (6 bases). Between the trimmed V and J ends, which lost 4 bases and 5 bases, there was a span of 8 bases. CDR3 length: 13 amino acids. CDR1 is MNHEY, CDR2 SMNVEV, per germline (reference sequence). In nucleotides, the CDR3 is TGTGCCAGCAGTTGGAGGGATACCGGGGAGCTGTTTTTT. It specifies CASSWRDTGELFF.

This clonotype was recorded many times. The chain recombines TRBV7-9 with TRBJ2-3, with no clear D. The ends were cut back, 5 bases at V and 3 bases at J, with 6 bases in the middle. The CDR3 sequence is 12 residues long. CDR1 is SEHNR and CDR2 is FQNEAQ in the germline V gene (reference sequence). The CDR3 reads CASSPRTDTQYF. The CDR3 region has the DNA TGTGCCAGCAGCCCCCGTACAGATACGCAGTATTTT.

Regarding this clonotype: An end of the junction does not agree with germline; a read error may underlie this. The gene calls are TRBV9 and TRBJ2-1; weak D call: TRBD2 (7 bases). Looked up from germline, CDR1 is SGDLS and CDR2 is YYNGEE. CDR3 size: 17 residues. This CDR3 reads CASSEPPAGAYNNERFF. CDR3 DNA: TGTGCCAGCAGCGAGCCCCCGGCGGGGGCCTATAACAATGAGCGGTTCTTC.

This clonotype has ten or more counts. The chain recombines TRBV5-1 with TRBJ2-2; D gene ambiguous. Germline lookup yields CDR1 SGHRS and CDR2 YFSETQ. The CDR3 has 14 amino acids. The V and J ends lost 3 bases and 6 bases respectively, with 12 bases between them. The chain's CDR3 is CASSWYRVAGELFF. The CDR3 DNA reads TGCGCCAGCAGCTGGTACCGGGTTGCCGGGGAGCTGTTTTTT.